A single TCR beta chain is shown here with its context. The CDR3 contains 16 residues. J lost 3 bases, V lost 5 bases, and 11 bases had no gene match. Germline V CDR1 and CDR2: SQVTM, ANQGSEA. The authors' processing: The authors estimated nucleated cell counts from reference gene primer amplification. The assay was immunoSEQ multiplex PCR, and TCRdb's table has in-frame clones only and misses some. V, J and clone size are those of that table, while D and trimming were read from the DNA. This sample has 85,000 to 95,000 clones; over 75% occur once, and the top ten carry 6.5% to 9%. This entry comes from a study of blood T cell repertoires in COVID-19.

Material for sequencing was peripheral blood. The chain links TRBV29-1 to TRBJ1-1, with TRBD1 matching 11 bases. This TCR derives from a man between 65 and 85 years old with acute or convalescent COVID-19. CDR3 nucleotide sequence: TGCAGCGTTCTCCGGGACAGGGGGATGAGAGACACTGAAGCTTTCTTT. This encodes CSVLRDRGMRDTEAFF.